Below are 24 T cell receptor beta chains sequenced from a single sample in a study of vaccination effects on CD4 cells after COVID-19. Viral peptide pools were used in the ViraFEST assay to expand antigen-specific CD4+ T cells, and sequencing came afterward. The culture ran for roughly 10 days before CD4+ T cells were isolated. Data came from immunoSEQ multiplex PCR; TCRdb stores just in-frame clones and leaves some out. The sample lists about 22,000 clones; about 73% were seen once. No antigen is known for these receptors. Here the sequenced sample was CD4+ T cells from PBMCs cultured with HCoV-229E spike peptides, taken before COVID-19 vaccination. Receptors originate from a human donor who received a COVID-19 vaccine.

CDR3 nucleotide sequence: TGTGCCAGCAGTGAAGCGTGGGGCGGGAACACTGAAGCTTTCTTT. Translation gives CASSEAWGGNTEAFF. V gene TRBV6-1 combines with J gene TRBJ1-1, with D perhaps matching TRBD1 (5 bases). CDR3 length: 15 residues. Trimming cost V 0 bases and J 1 base, with 9 bases left between them. Germline assignment: CDR1 MNHNS and CDR2 SASEGT.

The V and J genes are TRBV3-1 (or the pseudogene TRBV3-2) and TRBJ1-5; D is possibly TRBD1 (5 bases). The germline V gene encodes CDR1 LGHDT and CDR2 YNNKEL (reference sequence). The CDR3 totals 14 residues. V shed 3 bases and J shed 5 bases, with 11 bases lying between them. The CDR3, as DNA: TGTGCCAGCAGCCACCAACGGGGGGATCAGCCCCAGCATTTT. Amino acids: CASSHQRGDQPQHF.

The CDR3: CASSLGTANTEAFF. In nucleotides, the CDR3 is TGCGCCAGCAGCTTGGGGACAGCGAACACTGAAGCTTTCTTT. The J gene is TRBJ1-1, the V gene TRBV5-1; D might be TRBD1 (6 bases). The CDR3 is 14 residues long. The ends were cut back, 0 bases at V and 1 base at J, with 7 bases in the middle. Germline loops: CDR1 SGHRS, CDR2 YFSETQ.

This chain connects TRBV6-5 to TRBJ1-2, with 7 nucleotides matching TRBD1. Germline trimming cut 5 bases from V and 2 bases from J; bases unmatched to any gene: 2. The germline V gene has CDR1 MNHEY and CDR2 SVGAGI. The CDR3 has 13 amino acids. CDR3 loop: CASSQGQNYGYTF. DNA of the CDR3: TGTGCCAGCAGTCAGGGACAGAACTATGGCTACACCTTC.

V and J are TRBV19 and TRBJ1-3, with D unclear. This CDR3 has 17 amino acids. Trimming shortened V by 1 base and J by 0 bases, and 13 bases separated the two germline ends. Looked up from germline, CDR1 is LNHDA and CDR2 is SQIVND (reference sequence). CDR3 residues: CASSIVARASSGNTIYF. CDR3 sequence (DNA): TGTGCCAGTAGTATAGTCGCCAGAGCGAGCTCTGGAAACACCATATATTTT.

The V call is TRBV27, the J call TRBJ2-2, with 9 bases identical to TRBD1. Trimming at V came to 4 bases and at J to 5 bases, leaving 2 bases not matched to a gene. There are 14 residues in the CDR3. CDR1 MNHEY and CDR2 SMNVEV come from the germline V gene (reference sequence). This CDR3 is CASSYRGRTGELFF. In DNA, the CDR3 is TGTGCCAGCAGTTACAGGGGGCGGACCGGGGAGCTGTTTTTT.

In DNA, the CDR3 is TGTGCCAGCAGCGGGGGACCCGCCGCGAACACCGGGGAGCTGTTTTTT. The encoded protein is CASSGGPAANTGELFF. This sequence joins TRBV9 and TRBJ2-2, with D possibly called TRBD1 or TRBD2 (5 bases each). CDR3 length: 16 amino acids. V lost 3 bases and J 0 bases, leaving 12 bases between the germline ends. Germline values: CDR1 SGDLS, CDR2 YYNGEE.

The chain employs TRBV29-1 and TRBJ1-2; TRBD1 agrees at 9 bases. J lost 6 bases, V lost 4 bases, and 6 bases had no gene match. CDR1 is SQVTM and CDR2 is ANQGSEA in the germline V gene. The CDR3 is made up of 13 amino acids. The CDR3 reads CSVAPRQGDGYTF. CDR3 nucleotide sequence: TGCAGCGTTGCCCCCCGACAGGGGGATGGCTACACCTTC.

Only a few counts were recorded for this clone. The chain is built from TRBV5-1 and TRBJ2-2; D is uncertain. The CDR3 length is 15 residues. V was cut by 4 bases and J by 0 bases, with 10 bases left in between. Germline CDR1 reads SGHRS; CDR2 reads YFSETQ. The CDR3 sequence: CASSKGNSNTGELFF. The CDR3 bases are TGCGCCAGCAGCAAAGGGAATTCGAACACCGGGGAGCTGTTTTTT.

Written as DNA, the CDR3 is TGCAGCGTTGAAGAACTAGGTAAAAAGCAGTTCTTC. Protein product: CSVEELGKKQFF. This chain connects TRBV29-1 to TRBJ2-1, with D possibly being TRBD2 (5 bases). V dropped 0 bases and J dropped 11 bases, with 11 bases sitting between them. The germline V gene has CDR1 SQVTM and CDR2 ANQGSEA. There are 12 residues in the CDR3.

The J gene is TRBJ2-1, the V gene TRBV5-1; 13 nucleotides line up with TRBD2. Trimming removed 2 bases from V and 11 bases from J; junction bases left unmatched: 7. The germline gives CDR1 SGHRS, CDR2 YFSETQ. This CDR3 is built from 15 residues. CDR3 loop: CASSLGLAGVGKQFF. For the CDR3, the DNA is TGCGCCAGCAGCTTAGGACTAGCGGGGGTCGGTAAGCAGTTCTTC. The complete variable domain, with remaining parts taken from reference TRBV5-1 and TRBJ2-1, reads KAGVTQTPRYLIKTRGQQVTLSCSPISGHRSVSWYQQTPGQGLQFLFEYFSETQRNKGNFPGRFSGRQFSNSRSEMNVSTLELGDSALYLCASSLGLAGVGKQFFGPGTRLTVL.

This clone was observed a few times. CDR3 protein: CASSDTGSRGYTF. The CDR3 DNA reads TGTGCCAGCAGTGACACAGGGAGTCGCGGCTACACCTTC. The V and J genes are TRBV6-1 and TRBJ1-2, with D possibly TRBD1 on 6 matching bases. The ends were cut back, 3 bases at V and 8 bases at J, with 13 bases in the middle. The CDR3 contains 13 residues. The V gene's germline CDR1 is MNHNS and CDR2 SASEGT.

This chain links TRBV7-8 with TRBJ1-2; D is ambiguous. Germline assignment: CDR1 SGHVS and CDR2 FQNEAQ. This CDR3 is built from 14 residues. The V end was cut by 0 bases, the J end by 6 bases, with 11 bases between. The CDR3 protein is CASSLALRLHGYTF. As DNA, the CDR3 is TGTGCCAGCAGCTTAGCGCTCAGGTTACATGGCTACACCTTC.

This rearrangement joins TRBV5-1 to TRBJ2-7, with 11 bases matching TRBD2. Germline trimming cut 4 bases from V and 0 bases from J; bases unmatched to any gene: 3. In germline, CDR1 is SGHRS, CDR2 YFSETQ. This CDR3 comprises 15 residues. The CDR3 nucleotides read TGCGCCAGCAGCCCTAGCGGGGGGTTCTCCTACGAGCAGTACTTC. It translates to CASSPSGGFSYEQYF.

This rearrangement joins TRBV14 to TRBJ2-1, with no clear D. Germline assignment: CDR1 SGHDN and CDR2 FVKESK. V dropped 4 bases and J dropped 5 bases, with 9 bases sitting between them. There are 13 residues in the CDR3. CDR3 amino acids: CASSRGRNNEQFF. The CDR3 nucleotides are TGTGCCAGCAGCCGAGGACGTAACAATGAGCAGTTCTTC.

The rearrangement links TRBV18 to TRBJ2-7; 8 nucleotides line up with TRBD1. The CDR3 is made up of 15 amino acids. From germline, CDR1 is KGHSH and CDR2 LQKENI. V lost 5 bases to trimming and J lost 6 bases; unmatched junction nucleotides: 12. The DNA of the CDR3 is TGTGCCAGCTCAACTTCGACAGGGGATTTGGGCGAGCAGTACTTC. Translating it yields CASSTSTGDLGEQYF.

The DNA for the CDR3 is TGTGCCAGAAGCTTATCTTCCGGGACAGGGCCCATCCCACTCTCCCTAGCTCCCTACGAGCAGTACTTC. This encodes CARSLSSGTGPIPLSLAPYEQYF. J is TRBJ2-7 and V is TRBV5-3, with 9 positions matching TRBD1. TRBV5-3 falls under the ORF class, with uncertain function. There are 23 residues in the CDR3. The ends lost 2 bases at V and 2 bases at J; junction bases unmatched: 29.

The rearrangement joins TRBV18 to TRBJ2-7; 10 bases match TRBD2. The germline gives CDR1 KGHSH, CDR2 LQKENI. After removal of 3 bases from V and 2 bases from J, the junction contained 4 bases not matched to a gene. The length of the CDR3 is 15 residues. The CDR3 nucleotides are TGTGCCAGCTCACCCTGGACTAGCGGCGCCTACGAGCAGTACTTC. This translates into CASSPWTSGAYEQYF. Full variable domain (outside the CDR3, taken from reference TRBV18 and TRBJ2-7): NAGVMQNPRHLVRRRGQEARLRCSPMKGHSHVYWYRQLPEEGLKFMVYLQKENIIDESGMPKERFSAEFPKEGPSILRIQQVVRGDSAAYFCASSPWTSGAYEQYFGPGTRLTVT.

V usage is TRBV5-4 and J usage is TRBJ1-4; D remains ambiguous. Germline loops: CDR1 SGHNT, CDR2 YYREEE (reference sequence). V dropped 3 bases and J dropped 8 bases, with 8 bases sitting between them. The CDR3 is 12 amino acids. CDR3 coding DNA: TGTGCCAGCAGCTCCCGTGCGGAAAAACTGTTTTTT. Amino acid sequence: CASSSRAEKLFF.

The rearrangement uses TRBV12-3 or TRBV12-4 and TRBJ1-6, with D hard to call. The CDR3 is 12 amino acids. V lost 1 base and J lost 14, with 9 bases in between. DNA for the CDR3: TGTGCCAGCAGTTTAGGCGGTCAAACCCTCCACTTT. Amino acids: CASSLGGQTLHF.

This clone was detected only once. The rearrangement uses TRBV4-1 and TRBJ2-3, with 12 bases aligning to TRBD2. Trimming removed 1 base from V and 5 bases from J; junction bases left unmatched: 10. The germline V gene encodes CDR1 MGHRA and CDR2 YSYEKL. The CDR3 length is 18 residues. The CDR3 is CASSQGLAGVHVGDTQYF. Here the CDR3 DNA reads TGCGCCAGCAGCCAAGGACTAGCGGGAGTACATGTAGGAGATACGCAGTATTTT.

This chain connects TRBV5-1 to TRBJ2-5; 7 positions agree with TRBD1. From germline, CDR1 is SGHRS and CDR2 YFSETQ. The V segment lost 3 bases and the J segment 2 bases; nucleotides outside the gene matches: 4. The CDR3 contains 14 residues. CDR3 coding DNA: TGCGCCAGCAGCTGGGCGGACAGGCAAGAGACCCAGTACTTC. This sequence encodes CASSWADRQETQYF.

The chain couples TRBV5-5 to TRBJ2-7; 7 bases are shared with TRBD2. Germline V lookup: CDR1 SGHKS, CDR2 YYEKEE (reference sequence). V lost 1 base and J lost 1; bases outside the gene matches: 11. The CDR3 totals 17 residues. The CDR3 region is CASSLSLAGALSYEQYF. In DNA form, the CDR3 reads TGTGCCAGCAGCTTGAGTCTCGCGGGAGCCCTTTCCTACGAGCAGTACTTC.

The chain links TRBV10-3 to TRBJ1-2; D uncertain. Trimming took off 6 bases at V and 3 bases at J, with 11 bases between the two ends. This CDR3 contains 13 residues. Germline assignment: CDR1 ENHRY and CDR2 SYGVKD. The CDR3 loop is CAISGQSDYGYTF. CDR3 bases: TGTGCCATCAGCGGGCAGTCGGACTATGGCTACACCTTC.